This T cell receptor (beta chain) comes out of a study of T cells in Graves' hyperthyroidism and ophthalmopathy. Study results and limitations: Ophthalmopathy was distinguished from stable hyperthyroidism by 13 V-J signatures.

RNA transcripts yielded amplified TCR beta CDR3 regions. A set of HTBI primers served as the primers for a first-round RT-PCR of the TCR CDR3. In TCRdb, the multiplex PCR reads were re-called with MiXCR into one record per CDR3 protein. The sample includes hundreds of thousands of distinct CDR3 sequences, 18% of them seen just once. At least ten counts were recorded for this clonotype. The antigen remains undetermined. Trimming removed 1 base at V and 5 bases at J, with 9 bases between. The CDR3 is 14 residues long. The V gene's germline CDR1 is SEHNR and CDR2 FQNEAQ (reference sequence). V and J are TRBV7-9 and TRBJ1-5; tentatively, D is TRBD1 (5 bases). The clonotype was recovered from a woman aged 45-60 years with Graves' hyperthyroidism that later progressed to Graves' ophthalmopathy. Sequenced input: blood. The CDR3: CASSLEGAHQPQHF. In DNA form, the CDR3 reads TGTGCCAGCAGCTTAGAAGGGGCGCATCAGCCCCAGCATTTT.